This is a list of T cell receptor beta chains from one sample in a study of cytomegalovirus exposure and HLA in healthy donors. Sequencing was performed with immunoSEQ multiplex PCR; in TCRdb, only in-frame clones are kept and a portion is missing. In the table there are fewer than 250,000 clones, approximately 80% of which are singletons. The specimen sequenced was PBMCs. These receptors all stem from a woman aged 30 to 39 in good health and CMV-seropositive. Each CDR3 is given with its conserved first and last residue. The order of the fields is J gene, D gene, clone size, V gene, CDR3 DNA, CDR3 protein. The D gene is left open where the match is weak. Size tells how often a clone was seen (once, few, many) or the class of an expanded clone, and some rows leave it out.

J gene: TRBJ2-5; D gene: TRBD1; clone size: .; V gene: TRBV19; CDR3 DNA: TGTGCCAGTAGTAGGACAGGGGCCGAGACCCAGTACTTC; CDR3 protein: CASSRTGAETQYF
J gene: TRBJ2-4; D gene: TRBD2; clone size: .; V gene: TRBV27; CDR3 DNA: TGTGCCAGCAGTCGTAGCGGGCTGGACATTCAGTACTTC; CDR3 protein: CASSRSGLDIQYF
J gene: TRBJ2-7; D gene: TRBD1; clone size: .; V gene: TRBV5-1; CDR3 DNA: TGCGCCAGTTGGACCGGGACAGGGGTCTACGAGCAGTACTTC; CDR3 protein: CASWTGTGVYEQYF
J gene: TRBJ1-2; D gene: .; clone size: few; V gene: TRBV28; CDR3 DNA: TGTGCCAGCAGTTTAGATTGGAGGTATGGCTACACCTTC; CDR3 protein: CASSLDWRYGYTF
J gene: TRBJ1-1; D gene: TRBD1; clone size: .; V gene: TRBV25-1; CDR3 DNA: TGTGCCAGCAGTGCAGGGGGGCCTGAAGCTTTCTTT; CDR3 protein: CASSAGGPEAFF
J gene: TRBJ2-2; D gene: .; clone size: .; V gene: TRBV15; CDR3 DNA: TGTGCCACCAGCAGAGACCCCCAAGGGAACACCGGGGAGCTGTTTTTT; CDR3 protein: CATSRDPQGNTGELFF
J gene: TRBJ2-7; D gene: .; clone size: .; V gene: TRBV18; CDR3 DNA: TGTGCCAGCTCACCAGAGGACCAGAGCTCCTACGAGCAGTACTTC; CDR3 protein: CASSPEDQSSYEQYF
J gene: TRBJ1-2; D gene: TRBD1; clone size: .; V gene: TRBV9; CDR3 DNA: TGTGCCAGCAGCGGCCCGGGGACAGGGGACGGCTACACCTTC; CDR3 protein: CASSGPGTGDGYTF
J gene: TRBJ1-5; D gene: .; clone size: .; V gene: TRBV27; CDR3 DNA: .; CDR3 protein: CASSSSYSNQPQHF
J gene: TRBJ2-1; D gene: .; clone size: .; V gene: TRBV11-2; CDR3 DNA: TGTGCCAGCAGCCCAGGGGCGGGCGGATACAATGAGCAGTTCTTC; CDR3 protein: CASSPGAGGYNEQFF
J gene: TRBJ2-3; D gene: .; clone size: .; V gene: TRBV29-1; CDR3 DNA: TGCAGCGTTGAAAAAGAGGTGCCAGATACGCAGTATTTT; CDR3 protein: CSVEKEVPDTQYF
J gene: TRBJ2-7; D gene: .; clone size: .; V gene: TRBV11-2; CDR3 DNA: TGTGCCAGCAGCTTAGACTTAAATCTAAGGACCTACGAGCAGTACTTC; CDR3 protein: CASSLDLNLRTYEQYF
J gene: TRBJ2-1; D gene: .; clone size: .; V gene: TRBV7-3; CDR3 DNA: TGTGCCAGCAGCTTAAAAAATGGGTACAATGAGCAGTTCTTC; CDR3 protein: CASSLKNGYNEQFF
J gene: TRBJ2-1; D gene: .; clone size: once; V gene: TRBV27; CDR3 DNA: TGTGCCAGCGGGGTAACAGGTAACGAGCAGTTCTTC; CDR3 protein: CASGVTGNEQFF
J gene: TRBJ2-1; D gene: TRBD1; clone size: .; V gene: TRBV30; CDR3 DNA: TGTGCCTGGGGGGCGGGACAGGGTAGTAATGAGCAGTTCTTC; CDR3 protein: CAWGAGQGSNEQFF
J gene: TRBJ1-2; D gene: .; clone size: .; V gene: TRBV30; CDR3 DNA: TGTGCCTGGAGGTTCGGGTCTAACTATGGCTACACCTTC; CDR3 protein: CAWRFGSNYGYTF
J gene: TRBJ2-1; D gene: TRBD2; clone size: .; V gene: TRBV27; CDR3 DNA: TGTGCCAGCAGTTTTTACCCCCCTCGTAGCGGGAGTACCTACAATGAGCAGTTCTTC; CDR3 protein: CASSFYPPRSGSTYNEQFF
J gene: TRBJ2-7; D gene: TRBD2; clone size: .; V gene: TRBV27; CDR3 DNA: TGTGCCAGCAGGACTAGCGGGACCCCCTACGAGCAGTACTTC; CDR3 protein: CASRTSGTPYEQYF
J gene: TRBJ2-5; D gene: .; clone size: once; V gene: TRBV6-1; CDR3 DNA: TGTGCCAGCAGTGGCGGGACGGCACAAGGGACCCAGTACTTC; CDR3 protein: CASSGGTAQGTQYF
J gene: TRBJ2-4; D gene: TRBD2; clone size: .; V gene: TRBV5-1; CDR3 DNA: TGCGCCAGCGCAATTAGCGGGGGGAGAGCCAAAAACATTCAGTACTTC; CDR3 protein: CASAISGGRAKNIQYF